These 12 T cell receptor beta chains came from one sample sequenced in a study of early T cells in non-severe SARS-CoV-2 infection. TCRdb used MiXCR to reprocess the 5' RACE reads, holding one entry per CDR3 protein. The table lists roughly 35,000 distinct CDR3 sequences, around 7% of them singletons. The sequenced material came from whole blood. Receptor source: an adult who was a healthcare worker with PCR-confirmed SARS-CoV-2 infection or an uninfected control (not recorded which).

About this clonotype itself: The junction does not match germline at one end; this may be a read error. V and J are TRBV6-5 and TRBJ1-1; a possible D gene is TRBD1 (6 bases). Per the germline V gene, CDR1 is MNHEY and CDR2 is SVGAGI. The CDR3 covers 15 residues. CDR3 sequence (DNA): TGTGCCAGCAGTTACTCTGCGGGGTGGGACACTGAAGTTTTCTTT. It codes for CASSYSAGWDTEVFF.

In its sample, this clonotype was seen many times. The chain combines TRBV10-1 with TRBJ2-7; TRBD2 aligns across 11 bases. The CDR3 covers 14 residues. The junction had 2 bases not matched to a gene; V was cut back by 4 bases and J by 3 bases. Germline CDR1 and CDR2: WNHNN and SYGVQD (reference sequence). The CDR3 coding sequence is TGCGCCAGCAGTGGCGGGACTAGCGGCTACGAGCAGTACTTC. Amino acid sequence: CASSGGTSGYEQYF.

There are many counts of this clonotype. The chain joins TRBV20-1 to TRBJ2-7; the D is unclear. Trimming took 4 bases from V and 0 from J, leaving 16 bases between them. Germline V gives CDR1 DFQATT, CDR2 SNEGSKA (reference sequence). The CDR3 contains 15 residues. The CDR3: CSATRSVSSSYEQYF. The DNA for the CDR3 is TGCAGTGCTACCCGTTCGGTCTCGAGCTCCTACGAGCAGTACTTC.

This clonotype came up many times. The chain links TRBV2 to TRBJ2-3, with D hard to call. V dropped 1 base and J dropped 1 base, with 6 bases sitting between them. The germline V gene has CDR1 SNHLY and CDR2 FYNNEI. CDR3 length: 14 residues. The CDR3 region is CASSEEARTDTQYF. The CDR3, as DNA: TGTGCCAGCAGTGAAGAAGCGCGCACAGATACGCAGTATTTT.

The rearrangement uses TRBV30 and TRBJ1-2; D is unresolved. Trimming stripped 4 bases from V and 4 bases from J, with 25 bases between. The CDR3 is 17 residues long. Germline V gene sequence: CDR1 GTSNPN, CDR2 SVGIG (reference sequence). CDR3 residues: CAWTASPASLRSYGYTF. The DNA for the CDR3 is TGTGCCTGGACGGCCTCCCCGGCCTCATTACGCTCCTATGGCTACACCTTC.

Points on this clonotype: This may arise from a read error, as a much more abundant clone is one base away. This chain joins TRBV12-3 or TRBV12-4 and TRBJ1-2; D gene ambiguous. The CDR3 spans 12 residues. The CDR3 region is CANSFSNYGYTF. Here the CDR3 DNA reads TGTGCCAACAGTTTCAGTAACTATGGCTACACCTTC.

This clonotype was observed a handful of times. The chain recombines TRBV6-5 with TRBJ2-3, with a weak D call TRBD2 (6 bases). The CDR3 contains 15 residues. Trimming cost V 3 bases and J 2 bases, with 12 bases left between them. Germline V gives CDR1 MNHEY, CDR2 SVGAGI. The CDR3 here is CASSYSGVDTDTQYF. In DNA form, the CDR3 reads TGTGCCAGCAGTTATTCGGGAGTTGACACAGATACGCAGTATTTT.

This clonotype was seen repeatedly, ten times or more. The CDR3 region is CASSLVGPGPSNQPQHF. The DNA of the CDR3 is TGTGCCAGCAGTTTAGTGGGTCCAGGGCCCAGCAATCAGCCCCAGCATTTT. This chain joins TRBV12-3 or TRBV12-4 and TRBJ1-5; TRBD1 is a possible D gene (5 bases). V lost 1 base and J lost 1, with 14 bases in between. This CDR3 spans 17 amino acids.

There are many counts of this clonotype. This rearrangement joins TRBV20-1 to TRBJ2-1; a possible D gene is TRBD1 (5 bases). CDR1 is DFQATT, CDR2 SNEGSKA, per germline (reference sequence). V was shortened by 6 bases and J by 9 bases, with 24 bases between the two germline ends. This CDR3 region has 15 residues. In nucleotides, the CDR3 is TGCAGTGCCCCGAAACCCGCAGGGCAGGGTGGTGAGCAGTTCTTC. It specifies CSAPKPAGQGGEQFF.

This clonotype has ten or more counts. The V gene is TRBV10-1, the J gene TRBJ2-1; 9 nucleotides line up with TRBD2. The CDR3 is made up of 14 amino acids. CDR1 and CDR2 from the germline V gene are WNHNN and SYGVQD (reference sequence). J lost 2 bases, V lost 6 bases, and 2 bases had no gene match. The chain's CDR3 is CASRSSGAYNEQFF. CDR3 DNA: TGCGCCAGCAGGTCTAGCGGGGCCTACAATGAGCAGTTCTTC.

The V gene is TRBV4-1, the J gene TRBJ1-1, with D tentatively TRBD1 (5 bases). Between the trimmed V and J ends, which lost 1 base and 8 bases, there was a span of 14 bases. Germline CDR1 is MGHRA and CDR2 is YSYEKL. The CDR3 length is 14 residues. The CDR3 protein is CASSQGMGGAEAFF. The DNA of the CDR3 is TGCGCCAGCAGCCAAGGGATGGGAGGGGCGGAAGCTTTCTTT.

This clonotype was recorded at least ten times. The rearrangement links TRBV7-2 to TRBJ2-2, with no clear D. Trimming took off 3 bases at V and 4 bases at J, with 3 bases between the two ends. CDR1 is SGHTA, CDR2 FQGNSA, per germline. This CDR3 is 12 amino acids long. Here the CDR3 reads CASSFVTGELFF. The CDR3 nucleotides read TGTGCCAGCAGCTTCGTCACCGGGGAGCTGTTTTTT.